Sequencing of this T cell receptor beta chain was carried out in a study of blood T cell repertoires in COVID-19. TCRdb's copy holds only in-frame clones and misses some; the assay was immunoSEQ multiplex PCR. Of 90,000 to 130,000 clones listed, just over 70% are singletons. This sequence originates from a woman between 35 and 50 years old with acute or convalescent COVID-19. The sample taken for sequencing was peripheral blood.

The CDR3 region is CASSQRTDNSPLHF. CDR3 in DNA: TGTGCCAGCAGCCAAAGGACAGATAATTCACCCCTCCACTTT. This chain uses TRBV3-1 (or the pseudogene TRBV3-2) with TRBJ1-6; D perhaps matches TRBD1 (6 bases). Deletions cut 2 bases from V and 5 bases from J, with 7 bases between. Germline V CDR1 and CDR2: LGHDT, YNNKEL (reference sequence). There are 14 residues in the CDR3.